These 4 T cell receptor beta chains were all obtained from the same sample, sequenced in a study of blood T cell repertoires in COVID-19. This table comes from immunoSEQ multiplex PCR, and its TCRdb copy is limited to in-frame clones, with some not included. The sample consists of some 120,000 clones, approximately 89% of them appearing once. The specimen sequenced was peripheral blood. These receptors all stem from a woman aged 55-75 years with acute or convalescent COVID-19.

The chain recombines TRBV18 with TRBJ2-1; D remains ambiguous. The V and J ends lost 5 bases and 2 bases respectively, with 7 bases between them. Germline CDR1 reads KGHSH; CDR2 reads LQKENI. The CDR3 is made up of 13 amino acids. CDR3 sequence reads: CASSEVTYNEQFF. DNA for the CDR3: TGTGCCAGCTCAGAGGTTACCTACAATGAGCAGTTCTTC.

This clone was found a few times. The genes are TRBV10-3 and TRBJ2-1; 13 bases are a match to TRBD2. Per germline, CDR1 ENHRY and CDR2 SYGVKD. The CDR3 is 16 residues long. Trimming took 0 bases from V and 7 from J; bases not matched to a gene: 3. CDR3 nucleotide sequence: TGTGCCATCAGTGAGTCGCGGACTAGCGGGAGTAATGAGCAGTTCTTC. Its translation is CAISESRTSGSNEQFF.

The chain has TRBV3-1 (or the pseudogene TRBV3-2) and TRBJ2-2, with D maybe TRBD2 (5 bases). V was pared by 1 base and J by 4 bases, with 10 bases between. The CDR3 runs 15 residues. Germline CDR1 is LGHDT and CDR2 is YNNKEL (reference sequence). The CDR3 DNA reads TGTGCCAGCAGCCAAGCCCGGGGTCGCACCGGGGAGCTGTTTTTT. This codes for CASSQARGRTGELFF.

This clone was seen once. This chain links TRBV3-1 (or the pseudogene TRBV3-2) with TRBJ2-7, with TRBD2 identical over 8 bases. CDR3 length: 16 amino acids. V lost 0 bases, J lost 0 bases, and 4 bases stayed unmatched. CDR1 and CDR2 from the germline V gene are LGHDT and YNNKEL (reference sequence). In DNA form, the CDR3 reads TGTGCCAGCAGCCAAGATCGGAGCGGGAGCTCCTACGAGCAGTACTTC. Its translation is CASSQDRSGSSYEQYF.